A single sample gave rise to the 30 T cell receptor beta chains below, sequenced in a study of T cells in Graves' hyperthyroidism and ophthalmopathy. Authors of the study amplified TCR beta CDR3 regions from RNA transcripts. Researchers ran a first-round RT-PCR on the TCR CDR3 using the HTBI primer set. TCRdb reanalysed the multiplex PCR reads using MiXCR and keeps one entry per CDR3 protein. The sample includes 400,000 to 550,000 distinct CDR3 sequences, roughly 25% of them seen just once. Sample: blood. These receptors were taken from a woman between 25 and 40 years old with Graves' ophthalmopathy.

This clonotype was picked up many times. The CDR3 spells CASSKPGPTKETQYF. Here the CDR3 DNA reads TGTGCCAGCAGTAAACCGGGACCCACAAAGGAGACCCAGTACTTC. This chain connects TRBV6-1 to TRBJ2-5; either TRBD1 or TRBD2 may fit D (5 bases each). V lost 5 bases and J lost 5, with 18 bases in between. CDR1 is MNHNS, CDR2 SASEGT, per germline. CDR3 size: 15 residues.

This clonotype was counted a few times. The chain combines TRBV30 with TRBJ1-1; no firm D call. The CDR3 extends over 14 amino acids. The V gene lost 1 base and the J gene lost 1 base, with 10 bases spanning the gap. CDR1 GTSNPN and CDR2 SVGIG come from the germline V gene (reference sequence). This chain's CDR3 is CAWSEYRTNTEAFF. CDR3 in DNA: TGTGCCTGGAGTGAGTATAGGACGAACACTGAAGCTTTCTTT.

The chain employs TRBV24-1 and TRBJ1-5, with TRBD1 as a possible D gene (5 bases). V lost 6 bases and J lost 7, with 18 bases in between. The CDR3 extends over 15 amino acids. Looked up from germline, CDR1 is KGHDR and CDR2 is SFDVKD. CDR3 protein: CATSLGVGGGQPQHF. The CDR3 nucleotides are TGTGCCACCAGTCTCGGCGTCGGGGGAGGCCAGCCCCAGCATTTT.

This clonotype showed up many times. CDR3 DNA: TGTGCCAGCAGTTACACAGGGCTCTCTTCCTATGGCTACACCTTC. It translates to CASSYTGLSSYGYTF. The genes are TRBV6-5 and TRBJ1-2; possible D gene TRBD1, 6 bases. V lost 2 bases, J lost 4 bases, and 14 bases lay in between. CDR3 size: 15 residues. In germline, CDR1 is MNHEY, CDR2 SVGAGI.

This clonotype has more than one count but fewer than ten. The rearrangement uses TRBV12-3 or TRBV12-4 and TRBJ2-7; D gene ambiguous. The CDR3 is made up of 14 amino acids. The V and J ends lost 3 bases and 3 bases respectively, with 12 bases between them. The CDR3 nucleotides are TGTGCCAGCAGTTTGGGGTTCTCAAACTACGAGCAGTACTTC. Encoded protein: CASSLGFSNYEQYF.

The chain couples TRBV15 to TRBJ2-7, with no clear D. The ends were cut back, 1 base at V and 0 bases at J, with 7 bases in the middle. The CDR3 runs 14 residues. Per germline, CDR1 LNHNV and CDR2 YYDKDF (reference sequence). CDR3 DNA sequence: TGTGCCACCAGCAGAGGTCTGAGCTCCTACGAGCAGTACTTC. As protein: CATSRGLSSYEQYF. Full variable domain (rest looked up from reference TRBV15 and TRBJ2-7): DAMVIQNPRYQVTQFGKPVTLSCSQTLNHNVMYWYQQKSSQAPKLLFHYYDKDFNNEADTPDNFQSRRPNTSFCFLDIRSPGLGDTAMYLCATSRGLSSYEQYFGPGTRLTVT.

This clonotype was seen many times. The CDR3 protein is CAVIDRAENYGYTF. The CDR3, as DNA: TGTGCCGTTATCGACAGGGCGGAGAACTATGGCTACACCTTC. The chain joins TRBV28 to TRBJ1-2; 7 bases are shared with TRBD1. Germline lookup yields CDR1 MDHEN and CDR2 SYDVKM. Trimming cost V 11 bases and J 2 bases; bases outside gene matches: 11. There are 14 residues in the CDR3.

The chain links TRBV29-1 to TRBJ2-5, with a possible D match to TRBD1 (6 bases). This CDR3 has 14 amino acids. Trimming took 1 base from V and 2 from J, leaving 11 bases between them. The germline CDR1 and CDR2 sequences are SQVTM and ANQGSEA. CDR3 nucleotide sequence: TGCAGCGTTGAAGTGACAGGAGGACAAGAGACCCAGTACTTC. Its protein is CSVEVTGGQETQYF.

The CDR3 nucleotides read TGTGCCACCTTACGAACAGCCTACGAGCAGTACTTC. It codes for CATLRTAYEQYF. The chain joins TRBV28 to TRBJ2-7, with D uncertain. Trimming pared 10 bases from V and 2 bases from J, leaving 12 bases between. The CDR3 totals 12 residues. Germline V gene sequence: CDR1 MDHEN, CDR2 SYDVKM.

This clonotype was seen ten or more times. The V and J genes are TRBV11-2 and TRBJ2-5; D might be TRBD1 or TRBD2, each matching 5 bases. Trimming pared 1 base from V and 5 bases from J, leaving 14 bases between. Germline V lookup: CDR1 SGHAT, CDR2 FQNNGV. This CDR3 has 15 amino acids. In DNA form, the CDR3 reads TGTGCCAGCAGCTTAGGCAGCAGCTGGGGGGAGACCCAGTACTTC. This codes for CASSLGSSWGETQYF.

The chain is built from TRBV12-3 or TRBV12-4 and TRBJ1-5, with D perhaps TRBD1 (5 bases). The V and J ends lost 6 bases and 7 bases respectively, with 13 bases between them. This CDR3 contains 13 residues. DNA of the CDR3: TGTGCCAGCAGAACAGGTTTCGGGCAGCCCCAGCATTTT. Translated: CASRTGFGQPQHF.

Here the CDR3 reads CSVEESGGGGYTF. The CDR3 DNA follows: TGCAGCGTTGAAGAGTCAGGGGGAGGTGGCTACACCTTC. The chain employs TRBV29-1 and TRBJ1-2; 7 positions match TRBD1. Germline V gene sequence: CDR1 SQVTM, CDR2 ANQGSEA. The CDR3 spans 13 residues. V dropped 0 bases and J dropped 7; count of bases not matched to a gene: 5. The full variable domain, with the rest looked up from reference TRBV29-1 and TRBJ1-2, is SAVISQKPSRDICQRGTSLTIQCQVDSQVTMMFWYRQQPGQSLTLIATANQGSEATYESGFVIDKFPISRPNLTFSTLTVSNMSPEDSSIYLCSVEESGGGGYTFGSGTRLTVV.

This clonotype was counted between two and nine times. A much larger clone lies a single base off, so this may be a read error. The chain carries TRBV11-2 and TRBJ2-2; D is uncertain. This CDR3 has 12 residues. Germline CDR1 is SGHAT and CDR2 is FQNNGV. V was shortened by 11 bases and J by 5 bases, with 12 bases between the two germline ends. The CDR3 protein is CAGSSLTGELFF. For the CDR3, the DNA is TGTGCCGGCTCGTCTTTGACCGGGGAGCTGTTTTTT.

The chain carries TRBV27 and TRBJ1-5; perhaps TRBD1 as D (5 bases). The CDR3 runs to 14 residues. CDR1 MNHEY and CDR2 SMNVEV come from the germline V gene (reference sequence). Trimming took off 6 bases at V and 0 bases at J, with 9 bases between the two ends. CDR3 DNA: TGTGCCAGCAGCGAGGGGACTAGCAATCAGCCCCAGCATTTT. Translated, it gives CASSEGTSNQPQHF.

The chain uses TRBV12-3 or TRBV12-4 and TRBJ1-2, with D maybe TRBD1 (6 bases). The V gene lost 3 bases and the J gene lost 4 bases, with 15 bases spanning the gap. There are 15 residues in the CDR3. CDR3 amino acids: CASSFNPQGGYGYTF. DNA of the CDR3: TGTGCCAGCAGTTTCAATCCACAGGGAGGCTATGGCTACACCTTC.

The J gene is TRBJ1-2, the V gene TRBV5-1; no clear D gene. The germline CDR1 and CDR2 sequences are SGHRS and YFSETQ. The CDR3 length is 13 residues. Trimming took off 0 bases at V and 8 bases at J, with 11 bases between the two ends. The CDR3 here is CASSLAVGEGYTF. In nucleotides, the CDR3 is TGCGCCAGCAGCTTGGCGGTGGGTGAGGGCTACACCTTC. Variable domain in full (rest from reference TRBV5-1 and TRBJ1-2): KAGVTQTPRYLIKTRGQQVTLSCSPISGHRSVSWYQQTPGQGLQFLFEYFSETQRNKGNFPGRFSGRQFSNSRSEMNVSTLELGDSALYLCASSLAVGEGYTFGSGTRLTVV.

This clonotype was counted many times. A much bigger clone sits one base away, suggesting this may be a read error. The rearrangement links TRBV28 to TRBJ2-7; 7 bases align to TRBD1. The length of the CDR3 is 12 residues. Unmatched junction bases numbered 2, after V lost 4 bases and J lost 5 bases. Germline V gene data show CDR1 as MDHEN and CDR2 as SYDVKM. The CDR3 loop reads CASSSDRHEQYF. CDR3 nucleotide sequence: TGTGCCAGCAGTTCGGACAGGCACGAGCAGTACTTC.

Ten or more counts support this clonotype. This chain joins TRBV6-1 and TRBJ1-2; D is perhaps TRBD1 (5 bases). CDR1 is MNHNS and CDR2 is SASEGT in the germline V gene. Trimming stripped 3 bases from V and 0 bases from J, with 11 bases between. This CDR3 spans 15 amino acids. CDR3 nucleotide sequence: TGTGCCAGCAGTGACCGGTGGGGGGCTAACTATGGCTACACCTTC. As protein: CASSDRWGANYGYTF.

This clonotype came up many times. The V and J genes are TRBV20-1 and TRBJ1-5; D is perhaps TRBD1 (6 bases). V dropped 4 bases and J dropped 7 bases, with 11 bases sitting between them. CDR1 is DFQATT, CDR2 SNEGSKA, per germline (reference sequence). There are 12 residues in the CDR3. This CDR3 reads CSATQGGQPQHF. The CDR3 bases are TGCAGTGCTACACAGGGCGGGCAGCCCCAGCATTTT.

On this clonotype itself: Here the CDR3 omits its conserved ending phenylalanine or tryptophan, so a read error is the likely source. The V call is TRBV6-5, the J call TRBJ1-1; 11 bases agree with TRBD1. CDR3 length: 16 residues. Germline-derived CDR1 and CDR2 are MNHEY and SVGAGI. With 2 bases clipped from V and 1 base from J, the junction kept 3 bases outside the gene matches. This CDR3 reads CASSYGQGAKNTEAFS. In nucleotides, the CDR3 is TGTGCCAGCAGTTACGGACAGGGGGCGAAGAACACTGAAGCTTTCTCT.

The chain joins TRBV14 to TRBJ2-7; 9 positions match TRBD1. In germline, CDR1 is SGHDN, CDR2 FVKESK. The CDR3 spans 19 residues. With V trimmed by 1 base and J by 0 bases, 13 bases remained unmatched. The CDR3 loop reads CASSQALKGQGIASYEQYF. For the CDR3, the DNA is TGTGCCAGCAGCCAAGCCTTGAAAGGACAGGGGATAGCCTCCTACGAGCAGTACTTC.

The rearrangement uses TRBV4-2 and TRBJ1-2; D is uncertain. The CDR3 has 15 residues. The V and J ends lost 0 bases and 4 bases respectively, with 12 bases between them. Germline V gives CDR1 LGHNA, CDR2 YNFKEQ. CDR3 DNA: TGTGCCAGCAGCCAAGATAAGGGTGAGATCTATGGCTACACCTTC. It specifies CASSQDKGEIYGYTF.

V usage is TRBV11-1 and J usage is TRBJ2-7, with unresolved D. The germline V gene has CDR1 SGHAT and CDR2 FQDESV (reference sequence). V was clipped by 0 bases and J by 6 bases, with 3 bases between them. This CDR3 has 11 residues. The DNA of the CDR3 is TGTGCCAGCAGCTTAGCAGTCGAGCAGTACTTC. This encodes CASSLAVEQYF.

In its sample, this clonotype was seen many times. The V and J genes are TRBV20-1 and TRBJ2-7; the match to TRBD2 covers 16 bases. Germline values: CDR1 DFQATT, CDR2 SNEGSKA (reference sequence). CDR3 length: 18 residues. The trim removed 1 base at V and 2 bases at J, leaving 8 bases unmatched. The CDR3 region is CSARVLGTSGGGTYEQYF. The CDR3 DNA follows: TGCAGTGCTAGAGTTCTTGGGACTAGCGGGGGGGGGACCTACGAGCAGTACTTC.

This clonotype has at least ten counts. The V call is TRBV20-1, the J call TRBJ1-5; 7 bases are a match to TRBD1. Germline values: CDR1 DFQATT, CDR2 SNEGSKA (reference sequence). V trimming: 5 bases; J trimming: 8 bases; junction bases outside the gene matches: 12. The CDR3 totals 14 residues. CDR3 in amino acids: CSASAGTATEPQHF. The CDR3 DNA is TGCAGTGCTTCAGCCGGGACAGCCACGGAGCCCCAGCATTTT.

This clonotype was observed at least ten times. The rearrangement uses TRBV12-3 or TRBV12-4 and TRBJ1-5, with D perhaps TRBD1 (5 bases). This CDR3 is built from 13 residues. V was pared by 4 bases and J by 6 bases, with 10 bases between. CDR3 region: CASSWGGTQPQHF. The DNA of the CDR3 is TGTGCCAGCAGTTGGGGAGGGACTCAGCCCCAGCATTTT.

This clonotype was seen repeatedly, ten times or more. CDR3 sequence reads: CASSLPRDPTGELFF. In DNA, the CDR3 is TGCGCCAGCAGCTTGCCACGTGACCCGACCGGGGAGCTGTTTTTT. The chain joins TRBV5-1 to TRBJ2-2; unclear D gene. Germline-derived CDR1 and CDR2 are SGHRS and YFSETQ. This CDR3 is built from 15 residues. V lost 1 base, J lost 5 bases, and 12 bases lay in between.

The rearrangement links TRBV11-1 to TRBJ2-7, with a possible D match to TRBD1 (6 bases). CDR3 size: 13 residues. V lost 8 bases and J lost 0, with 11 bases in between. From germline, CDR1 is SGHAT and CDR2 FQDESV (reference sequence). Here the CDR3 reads CASRTASSYEQYF. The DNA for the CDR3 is TGTGCCAGCCGGACAGCTAGCTCCTACGAGCAGTACTTC.

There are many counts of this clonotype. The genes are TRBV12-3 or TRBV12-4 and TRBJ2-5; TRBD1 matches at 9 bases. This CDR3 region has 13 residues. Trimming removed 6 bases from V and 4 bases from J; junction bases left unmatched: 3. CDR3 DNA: TGTGCCAGCAGCTACAGGGGGCGAGAGACCCAGTACTTC. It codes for CASSYRGRETQYF.

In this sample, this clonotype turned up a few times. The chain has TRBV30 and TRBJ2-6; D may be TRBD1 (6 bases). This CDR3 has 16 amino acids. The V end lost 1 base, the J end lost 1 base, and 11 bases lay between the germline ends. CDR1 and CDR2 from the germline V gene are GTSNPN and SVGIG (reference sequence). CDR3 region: CAWSELGQSGANVLTF. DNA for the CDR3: TGTGCCTGGAGTGAGCTTGGACAGTCTGGGGCCAACGTCCTGACTTTC.